This entry concerns a single T cell receptor (beta chain). The CDR3 spans 12 residues. Germline CDR1 SGHDT, CDR2 YYEEEE. Trimming left V 3 bases short and J 6 bases short, with 9 bases between. The data belong to a study of blood T cell repertoires in COVID-19. The repertoire was sequenced with immunoSEQ multiplex PCR; TCRdb's copy has only in-frame clones and lacks some. The sample carries fewer than 450,000 clones, roughly 90% recorded once. The chain joins TRBV5-6 to TRBJ1-2; D not resolved. The clonotype originates from a woman aged 70-85 years with COVID-19, enrolled during active disease. Input material: peripheral blood. In DNA form, the CDR3 reads TGTGCCAGCAGCTCTTTTGAGAATGGCTACACCTTC. It translates to CASSSFENGYTF.